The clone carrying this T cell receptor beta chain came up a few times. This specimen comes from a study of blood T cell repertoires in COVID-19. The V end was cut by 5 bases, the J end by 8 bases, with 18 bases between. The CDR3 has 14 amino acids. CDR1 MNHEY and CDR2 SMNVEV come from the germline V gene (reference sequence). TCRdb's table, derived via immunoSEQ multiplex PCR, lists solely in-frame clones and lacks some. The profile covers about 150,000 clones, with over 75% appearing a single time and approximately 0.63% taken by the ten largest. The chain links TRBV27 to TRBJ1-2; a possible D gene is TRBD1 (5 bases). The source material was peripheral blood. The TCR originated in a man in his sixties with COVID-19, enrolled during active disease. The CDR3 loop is CASSPRGLPGGYTF. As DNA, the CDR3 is TGTGCCAGCAGTCCGCGGGGCCTACCGGGGGGCTACACCTTC.